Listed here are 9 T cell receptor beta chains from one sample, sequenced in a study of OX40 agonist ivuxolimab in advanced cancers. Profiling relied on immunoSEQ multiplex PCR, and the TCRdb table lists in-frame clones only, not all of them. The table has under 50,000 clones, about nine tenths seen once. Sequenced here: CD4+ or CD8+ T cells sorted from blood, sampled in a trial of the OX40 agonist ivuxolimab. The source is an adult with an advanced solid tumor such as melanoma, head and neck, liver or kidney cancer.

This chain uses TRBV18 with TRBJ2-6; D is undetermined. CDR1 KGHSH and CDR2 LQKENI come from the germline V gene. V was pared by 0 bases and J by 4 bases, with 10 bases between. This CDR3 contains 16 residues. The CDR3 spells CASSPPMPPGANVLTF. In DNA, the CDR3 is TGTGCCAGCTCACCACCGATGCCTCCAGGGGCCAACGTCCTGACTTTC.

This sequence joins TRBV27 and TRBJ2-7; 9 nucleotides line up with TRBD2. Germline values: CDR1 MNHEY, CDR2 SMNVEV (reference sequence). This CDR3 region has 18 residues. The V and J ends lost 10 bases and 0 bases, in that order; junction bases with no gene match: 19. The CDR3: CATRPFSGGTLSSYEQYF. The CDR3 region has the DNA TGTGCCACTAGACCTTTTAGCGGGGGTACATTAAGCTCCTACGAGCAGTACTTC.

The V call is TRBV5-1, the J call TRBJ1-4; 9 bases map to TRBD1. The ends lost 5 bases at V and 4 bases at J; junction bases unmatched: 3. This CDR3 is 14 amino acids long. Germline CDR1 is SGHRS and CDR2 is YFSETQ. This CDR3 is CASSRTGDNEKLFF. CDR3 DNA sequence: TGCGCCAGCAGTCGGACAGGGGATAATGAAAAACTGTTTTTT.

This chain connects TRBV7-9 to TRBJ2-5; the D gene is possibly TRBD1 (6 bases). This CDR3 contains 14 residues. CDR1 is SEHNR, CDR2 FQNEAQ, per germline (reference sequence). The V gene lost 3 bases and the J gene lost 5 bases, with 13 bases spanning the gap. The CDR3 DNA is TGTGCCAGCAGCTTCAATACGAGGGGGGAGACCCAGTACTTC. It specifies CASSFNTRGETQYF.

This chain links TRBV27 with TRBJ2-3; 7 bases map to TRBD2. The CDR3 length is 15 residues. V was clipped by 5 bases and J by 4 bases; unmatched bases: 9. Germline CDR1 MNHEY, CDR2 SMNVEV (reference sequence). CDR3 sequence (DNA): TGTGCCAGCAGTCCAAACCCCCTAGCGGCAGATACGCAGTATTTT. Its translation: CASSPNPLAADTQYF.

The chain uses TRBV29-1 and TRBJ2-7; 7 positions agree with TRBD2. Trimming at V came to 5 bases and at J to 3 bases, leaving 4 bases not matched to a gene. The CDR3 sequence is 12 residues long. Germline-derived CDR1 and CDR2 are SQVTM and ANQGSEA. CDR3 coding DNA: TGCAGCGTTAACGGGGGGAACTACGAGCAGTACTTC. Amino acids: CSVNGGNYEQYF.

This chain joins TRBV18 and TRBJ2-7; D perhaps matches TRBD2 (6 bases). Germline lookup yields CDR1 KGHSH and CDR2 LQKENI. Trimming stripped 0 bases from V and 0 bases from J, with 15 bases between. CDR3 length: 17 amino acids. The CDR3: CASSPPGAGFLSYEQYF. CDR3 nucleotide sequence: TGTGCCAGCTCACCACCGGGAGCGGGTTTCCTCTCCTACGAGCAGTACTTC. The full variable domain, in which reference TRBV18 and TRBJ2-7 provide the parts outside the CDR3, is NAGVMQNPRHLVRRRGQEARLRCSPMKGHSHVYWYRQLPEEGLKFMVYLQKENIIDESGMPKERFSAEFPKEGPSILRIQQVVRGDSAAYFCASSPPGAGFLSYEQYFGPGTRLTVT.

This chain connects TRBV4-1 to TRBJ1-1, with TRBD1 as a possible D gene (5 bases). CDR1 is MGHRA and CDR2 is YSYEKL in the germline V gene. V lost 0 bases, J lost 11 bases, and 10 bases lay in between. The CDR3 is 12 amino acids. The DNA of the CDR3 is TGCGCCAGCAGCCAAGATCGAAAGGGGGCTTTCTTT. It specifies CASSQDRKGAFF.

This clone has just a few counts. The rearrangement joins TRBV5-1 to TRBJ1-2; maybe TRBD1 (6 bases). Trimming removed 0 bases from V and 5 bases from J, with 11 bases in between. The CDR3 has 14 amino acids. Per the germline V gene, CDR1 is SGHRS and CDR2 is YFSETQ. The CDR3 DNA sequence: TGCGCCAGCAGCTTGGTCCTGGGGACATATGGCTACACCTTC. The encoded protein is CASSLVLGTYGYTF. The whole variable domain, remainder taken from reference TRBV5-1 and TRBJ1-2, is KAGVTQTPRYLIKTRGQQVTLSCSPISGHRSVSWYQQTPGQGLQFLFEYFSETQRNKGNFPGRFSGRQFSNSRSEMNVSTLELGDSALYLCASSLVLGTYGYTFGSGTRLTVV.